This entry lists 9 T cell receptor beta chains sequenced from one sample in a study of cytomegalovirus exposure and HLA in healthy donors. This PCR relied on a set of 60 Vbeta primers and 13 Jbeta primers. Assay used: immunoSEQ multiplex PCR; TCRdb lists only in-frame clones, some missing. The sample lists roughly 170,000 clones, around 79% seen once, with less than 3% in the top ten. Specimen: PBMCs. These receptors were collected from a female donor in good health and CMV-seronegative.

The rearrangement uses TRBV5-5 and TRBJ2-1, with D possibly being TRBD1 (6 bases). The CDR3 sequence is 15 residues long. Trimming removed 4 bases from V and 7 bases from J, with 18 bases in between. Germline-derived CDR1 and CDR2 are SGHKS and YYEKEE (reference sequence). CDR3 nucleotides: TGTGCCAGCAGCGCACCGGCAGGGGTGGGGAATGAGCAGTTCTTC. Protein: CASSAPAGVGNEQFF. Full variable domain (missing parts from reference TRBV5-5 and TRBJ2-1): DAGVTQSPTHLIKTRGQQVTLRCSPISGHKSVSWYQQVLGQGPQFIFQYYEKEERGRGNFPDRFSARQFPNYSSELNVNALLLGDSALYLCASSAPAGVGNEQFFGPGTRLTVL.

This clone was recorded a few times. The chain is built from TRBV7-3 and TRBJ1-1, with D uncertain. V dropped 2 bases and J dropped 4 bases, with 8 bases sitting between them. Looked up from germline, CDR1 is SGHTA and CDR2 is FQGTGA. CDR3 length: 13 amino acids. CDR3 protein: CASSLLEATEAFF. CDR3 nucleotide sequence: TGTGCCAGCAGCTTACTGGAGGCCACTGAAGCTTTCTTT.

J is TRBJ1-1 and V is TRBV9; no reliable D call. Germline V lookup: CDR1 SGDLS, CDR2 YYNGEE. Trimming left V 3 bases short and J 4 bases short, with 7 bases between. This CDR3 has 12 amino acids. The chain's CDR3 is CASSEAGTEAFF. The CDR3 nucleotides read TGTGCCAGCAGCGAAGCGGGCACTGAAGCTTTCTTT. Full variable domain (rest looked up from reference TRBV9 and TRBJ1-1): DSGVTQTPKHLITATGQRVTLRCSPRSGDLSVYWYQQSLDQGLQFLIQYYNGEERAKGNILERFSAQQFPDLHSELNLSSLELGDSALYFCASSEAGTEAFFGQGTRLTVV.

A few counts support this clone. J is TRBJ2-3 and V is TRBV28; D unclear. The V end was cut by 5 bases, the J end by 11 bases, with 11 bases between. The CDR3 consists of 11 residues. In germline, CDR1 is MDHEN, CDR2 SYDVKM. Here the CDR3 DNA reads TGTGCCAGCAGTCCCACCCGACAGCAGTATTTT. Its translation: CASSPTRQQYF.

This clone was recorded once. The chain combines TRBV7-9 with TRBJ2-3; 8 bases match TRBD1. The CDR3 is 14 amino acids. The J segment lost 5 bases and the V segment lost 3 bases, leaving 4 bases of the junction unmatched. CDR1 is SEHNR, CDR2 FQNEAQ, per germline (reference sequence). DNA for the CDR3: TGTGCCAGCAGCTTGACAGGGGAGAGAGATACGCAGTATTTT. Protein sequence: CASSLTGERDTQYF.

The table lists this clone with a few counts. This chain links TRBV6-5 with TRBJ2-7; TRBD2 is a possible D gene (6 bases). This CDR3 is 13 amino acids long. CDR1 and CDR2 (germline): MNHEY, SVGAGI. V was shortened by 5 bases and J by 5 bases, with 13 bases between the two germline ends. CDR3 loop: CASSEREFDEQYF. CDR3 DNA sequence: TGTGCCAGCAGTGAACGGGAGTTCGACGAGCAGTACTTC.

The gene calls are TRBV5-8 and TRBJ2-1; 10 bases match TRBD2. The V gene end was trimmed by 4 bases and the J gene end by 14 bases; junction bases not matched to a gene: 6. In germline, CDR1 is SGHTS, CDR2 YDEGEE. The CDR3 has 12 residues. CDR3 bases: TGTGCCAGCAGCATACTAGCGGGATCAAAGTTCTTC. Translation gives CASSILAGSKFF.

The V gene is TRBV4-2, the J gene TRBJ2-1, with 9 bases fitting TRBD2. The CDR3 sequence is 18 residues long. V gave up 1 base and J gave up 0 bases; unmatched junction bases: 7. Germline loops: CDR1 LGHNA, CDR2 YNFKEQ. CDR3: CASSQGTSGQSSYNEQFF. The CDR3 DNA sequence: TGTGCCAGCAGCCAAGGCACTAGCGGGCAAAGCTCCTACAATGAGCAGTTCTTC.

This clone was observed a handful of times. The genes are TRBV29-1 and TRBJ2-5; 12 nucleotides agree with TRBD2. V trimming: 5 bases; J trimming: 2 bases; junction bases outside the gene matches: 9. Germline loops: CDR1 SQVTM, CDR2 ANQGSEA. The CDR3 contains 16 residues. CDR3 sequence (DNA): TGCAGCGTTTTCTTTCTACTAGCGGGAGGACAAGAGACCCAGTACTTC. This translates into CSVFFLLAGGQETQYF.